This T cell receptor (beta chain) originates from a study of blood T cell repertoires in COVID-19. Overall study: T cells, B-cell-depleted T cells, or PBMCs supplied cDNA or gDNA.

CDR3 size: 15 residues. V lost 4 bases, J lost 1 base, and 17 bases lay in between. Germline lookup yields CDR1 SQVTM and CDR2 ANQGSEA. Assay: immunoSEQ multiplex PCR; the TCRdb copy retains only in-frame clones and omits some. Among 55,000 to 80,000 clones listed, about 87% were seen once. Specimen: peripheral blood. This TCR was sampled from a human donor in a cohort sampled during active COVID-19. The chain combines TRBV29-1 with TRBJ2-7; weak D call: TRBD2 (5 bases). CDR3 sequence reads: CSVVWLTRDSYEQYF. CDR3 nucleotide sequence: TGCAGCGTTGTTTGGTTGACACGGGATTCCTACGAGCAGTACTTC.